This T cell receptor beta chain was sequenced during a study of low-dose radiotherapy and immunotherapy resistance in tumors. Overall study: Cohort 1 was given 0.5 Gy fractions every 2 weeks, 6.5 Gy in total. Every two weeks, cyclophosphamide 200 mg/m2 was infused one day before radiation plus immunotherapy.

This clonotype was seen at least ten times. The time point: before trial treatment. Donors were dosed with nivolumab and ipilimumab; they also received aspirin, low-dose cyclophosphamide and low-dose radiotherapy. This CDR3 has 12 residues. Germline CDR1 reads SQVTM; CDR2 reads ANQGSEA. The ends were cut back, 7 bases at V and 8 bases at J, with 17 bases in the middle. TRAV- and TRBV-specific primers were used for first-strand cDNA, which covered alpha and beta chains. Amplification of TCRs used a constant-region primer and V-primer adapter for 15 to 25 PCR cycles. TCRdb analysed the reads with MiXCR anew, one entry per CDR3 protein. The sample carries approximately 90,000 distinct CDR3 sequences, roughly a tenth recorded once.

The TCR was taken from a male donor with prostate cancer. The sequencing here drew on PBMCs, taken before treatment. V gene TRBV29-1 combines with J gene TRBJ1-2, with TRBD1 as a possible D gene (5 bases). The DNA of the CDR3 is TGCAGCGCCTCGTCCGTAGGGGTCGGCTACACCTTC. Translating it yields CSASSVGVGYTF.